This TCR beta chain was observed in a study of blood T cells in healthy people across ages. General study results and limits: It was found that TCR beta diversity correlated strongly with the percentage of naive T cells. Older age coincided with a roughly linear decline in TCR beta diversity per million T cells.

Ranging in age from about 6 to 95, the donors were healthy Caucasian individuals from Russia. This clonotype was found once. Its specificity is not known. A second PCR of 7 to 11 cycles used a sample-barcoded 5' primer and a J-beta primer mix. A single record per CDR3 protein comes from TCRdb applying MiXCR to the 5' RACE reads. The repertoire holds roughly 1,800,000 distinct CDR3 sequences, with around 48% as singletons. The CDR3 spans 13 residues. Germline CDR1 MNHEY, CDR2 SMNVEV (reference sequence). The V and J ends lost 5 bases and 8 bases, in that order; junction bases with no gene match: 8. The rearrangement links TRBV27 to TRBJ1-2, with 7 bases that match TRBD1. The receptor's source is a woman aged 35 to 49 in good health. The material sequenced was blood. This CDR3 reads CASSATGSLGYTF. CDR3 sequence (DNA): TGTGCCAGCAGTGCGACAGGGAGTCTGGGCTACACCTTC.